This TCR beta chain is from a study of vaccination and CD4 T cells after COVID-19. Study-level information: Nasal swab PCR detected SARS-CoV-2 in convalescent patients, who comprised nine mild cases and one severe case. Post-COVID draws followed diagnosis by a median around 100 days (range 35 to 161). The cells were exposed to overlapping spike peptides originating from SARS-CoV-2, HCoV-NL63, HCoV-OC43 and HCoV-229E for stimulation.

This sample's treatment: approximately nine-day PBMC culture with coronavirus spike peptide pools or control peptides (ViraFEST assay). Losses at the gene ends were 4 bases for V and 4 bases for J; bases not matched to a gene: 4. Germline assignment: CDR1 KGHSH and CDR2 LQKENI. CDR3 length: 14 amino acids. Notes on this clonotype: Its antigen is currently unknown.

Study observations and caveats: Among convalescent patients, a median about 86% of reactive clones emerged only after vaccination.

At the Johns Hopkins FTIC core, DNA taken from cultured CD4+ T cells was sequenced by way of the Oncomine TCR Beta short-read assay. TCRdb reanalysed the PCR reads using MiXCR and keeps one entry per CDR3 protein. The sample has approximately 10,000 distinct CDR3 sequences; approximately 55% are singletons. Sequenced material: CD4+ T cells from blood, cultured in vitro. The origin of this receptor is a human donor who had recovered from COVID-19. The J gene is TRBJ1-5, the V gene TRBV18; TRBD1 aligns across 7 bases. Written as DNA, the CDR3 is TGTGCCAGCTCACGAACAGGGGTGAATCAGCCCCAGCATTTT. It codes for CASSRTGVNQPQHF.